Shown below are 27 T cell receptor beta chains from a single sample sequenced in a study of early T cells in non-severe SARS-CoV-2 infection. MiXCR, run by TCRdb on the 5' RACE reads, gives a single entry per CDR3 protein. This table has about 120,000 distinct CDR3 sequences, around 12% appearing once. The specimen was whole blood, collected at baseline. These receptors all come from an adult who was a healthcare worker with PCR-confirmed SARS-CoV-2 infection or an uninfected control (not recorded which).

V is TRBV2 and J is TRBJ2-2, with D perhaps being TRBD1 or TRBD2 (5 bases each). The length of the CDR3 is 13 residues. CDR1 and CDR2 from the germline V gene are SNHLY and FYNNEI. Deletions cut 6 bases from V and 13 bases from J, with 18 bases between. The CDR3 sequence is CASRGDRPGPLFF. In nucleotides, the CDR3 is TGTGCCAGCAGGGGGGACCGACCGGGACCGCTGTTTTTT. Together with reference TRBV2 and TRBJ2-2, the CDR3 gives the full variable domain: EPEVTQTPSHQVTQMGQEVILRCVPISNHLYFYWYRQILGQKVEFLVSFYNNEISEKSEIFDDQFSVERPDGSNFTLKIRSTKLEDSAMYFCASRGDRPGPLFFGEGSRLTVL.

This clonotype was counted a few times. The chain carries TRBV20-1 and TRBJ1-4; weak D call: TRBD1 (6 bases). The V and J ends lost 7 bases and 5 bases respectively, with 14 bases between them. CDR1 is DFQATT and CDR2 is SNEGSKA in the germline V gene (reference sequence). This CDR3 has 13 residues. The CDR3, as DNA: TGCAGTGTTGGAACAGGGATAAATGAAAAACTGTTTTTT. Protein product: CSVGTGINEKLFF.

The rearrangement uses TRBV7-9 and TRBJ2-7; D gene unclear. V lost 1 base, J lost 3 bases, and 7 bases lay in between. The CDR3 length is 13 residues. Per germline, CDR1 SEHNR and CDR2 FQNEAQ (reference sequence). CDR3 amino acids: CASSLEGLYEQYF. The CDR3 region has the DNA TGTGCCAGCAGCTTAGAGGGCCTCTACGAGCAGTACTTC. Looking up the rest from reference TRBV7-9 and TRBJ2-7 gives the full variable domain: DTGVSQNPRHKITKRGQNVTFRCDPISEHNRLYWYRQTLGQGPEFLTYFQNEAQLEKSRLLSDRFSAERPKGSFSTLEIQRTEQGDSAMYLCASSLEGLYEQYFGPGTRLTVT.

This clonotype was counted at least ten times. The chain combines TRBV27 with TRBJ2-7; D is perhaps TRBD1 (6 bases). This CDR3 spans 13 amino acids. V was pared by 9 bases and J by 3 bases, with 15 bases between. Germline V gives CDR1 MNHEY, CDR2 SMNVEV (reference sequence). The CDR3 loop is CASSDRIRYEQYF. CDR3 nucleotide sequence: TGTGCCAGTTCTGACAGGATACGCTACGAGCAGTACTTC.

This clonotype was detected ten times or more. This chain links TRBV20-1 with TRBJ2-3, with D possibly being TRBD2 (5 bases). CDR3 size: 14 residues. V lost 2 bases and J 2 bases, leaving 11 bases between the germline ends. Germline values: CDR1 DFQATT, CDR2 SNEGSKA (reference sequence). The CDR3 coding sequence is TGCAGTGCTAGAACCGCGGGTACCACAGATACGCAGTATTTT. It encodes CSARTAGTTDTQYF.

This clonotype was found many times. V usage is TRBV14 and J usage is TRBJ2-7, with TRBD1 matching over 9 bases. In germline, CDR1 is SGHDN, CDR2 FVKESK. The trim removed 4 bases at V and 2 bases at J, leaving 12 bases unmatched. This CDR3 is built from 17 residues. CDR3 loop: CASSPNFGQGSAYEQYF. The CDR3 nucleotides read TGTGCCAGCAGCCCCAACTTTGGACAGGGGTCGGCCTACGAGCAGTACTTC.

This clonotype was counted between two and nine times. This CDR3 is CASSMATRANEQFF. In DNA form, the CDR3 reads TGTGCCAGCAGTATGGCCACGCGGGCCAATGAGCAGTTCTTC. This chain connects TRBV28 to TRBJ2-1; D is possibly TRBD2 (5 bases). The CDR3 loop spans 14 amino acids. Between the trimmed V and J ends, which lost 5 bases and 6 bases, there was a span of 14 bases. Germline CDR1 is MDHEN and CDR2 is SYDVKM.

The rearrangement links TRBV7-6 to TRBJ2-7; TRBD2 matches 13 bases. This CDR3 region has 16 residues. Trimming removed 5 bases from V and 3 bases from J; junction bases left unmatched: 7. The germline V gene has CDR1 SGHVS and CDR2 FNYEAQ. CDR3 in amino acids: CASSPGLAGVVYEQYF. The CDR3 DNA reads TGTGCCAGCAGCCCCGGACTAGCGGGAGTGGTCTACGAGCAGTACTTC. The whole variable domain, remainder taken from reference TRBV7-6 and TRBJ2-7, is GAGVSQSPRYKVTKRGQDVALRCDPISGHVSLYWYRQALGQGPEFLTYFNYEAQQDKSGLPNDRFSAERPEGSISTLTIQRTEQRDSAMYRCASSPGLAGVVYEQYFGPGTRLTVT.

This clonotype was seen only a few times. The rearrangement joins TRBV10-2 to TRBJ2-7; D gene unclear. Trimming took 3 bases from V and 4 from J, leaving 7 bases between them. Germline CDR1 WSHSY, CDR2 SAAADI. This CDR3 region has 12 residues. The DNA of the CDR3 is TGCGCCAGCAGTGAAAATGGATACGAGCAGTACTTC. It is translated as CASSENGYEQYF.

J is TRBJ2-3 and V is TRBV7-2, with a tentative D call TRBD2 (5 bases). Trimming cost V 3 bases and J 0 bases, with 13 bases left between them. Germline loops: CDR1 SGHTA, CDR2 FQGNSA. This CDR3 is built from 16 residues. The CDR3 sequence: CASSFPTWTSTDTQYF. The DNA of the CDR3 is TGTGCCAGCAGCTTCCCGACTTGGACTAGCACAGATACGCAGTATTTT.

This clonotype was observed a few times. CDR3 nucleotides: TGTGCCAGCCCGGGGAGAGGGGCTGGGGCCAACGTCCTGACTTTC. It yields the protein CASPGRGAGANVLTF. This sequence joins TRBV5-4 and TRBJ2-6, with D perhaps being TRBD1 or TRBD2 (5 bases each). Germline CDR1 SGHNT, CDR2 YYREEE (reference sequence). This CDR3 region has 15 residues. Trimming shortened V by 7 bases and J by 2 bases, and 13 bases separated the two germline ends.

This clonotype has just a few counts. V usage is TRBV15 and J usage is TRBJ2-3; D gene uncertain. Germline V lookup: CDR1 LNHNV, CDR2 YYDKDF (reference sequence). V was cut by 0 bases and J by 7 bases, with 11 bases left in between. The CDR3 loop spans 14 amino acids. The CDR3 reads CATSRDPRTNTQYF. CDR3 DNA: TGTGCCACCAGCAGAGATCCCCGCACTAATACGCAGTATTTT.

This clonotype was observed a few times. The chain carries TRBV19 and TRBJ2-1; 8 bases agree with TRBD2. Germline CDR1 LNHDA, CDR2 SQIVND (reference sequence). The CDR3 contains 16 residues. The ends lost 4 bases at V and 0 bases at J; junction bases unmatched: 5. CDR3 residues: CASSRYAGGSYNEQFF. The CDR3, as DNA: TGTGCCAGTAGTAGGTATGCGGGAGGCTCCTACAATGAGCAGTTCTTC. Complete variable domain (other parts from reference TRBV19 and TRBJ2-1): DGGITQSPKYLFRKEGQNVTLSCEQNLNHDAMYWYRQDPGQGLRLIYYSQIVNDFQKGDIAEGYSVSREKKESFPLTVTSAQKNPTAFYLCASSRYAGGSYNEQFFGPGTRLTVL.

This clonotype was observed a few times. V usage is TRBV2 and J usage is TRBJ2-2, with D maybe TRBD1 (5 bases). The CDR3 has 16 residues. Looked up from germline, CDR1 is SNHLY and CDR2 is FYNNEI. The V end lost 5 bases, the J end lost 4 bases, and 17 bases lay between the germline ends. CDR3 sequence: CASSFPGQVFTGELFF. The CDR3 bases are TGTGCCAGCAGTTTCCCAGGGCAAGTTTTCACCGGGGAGCTGTTTTTT.

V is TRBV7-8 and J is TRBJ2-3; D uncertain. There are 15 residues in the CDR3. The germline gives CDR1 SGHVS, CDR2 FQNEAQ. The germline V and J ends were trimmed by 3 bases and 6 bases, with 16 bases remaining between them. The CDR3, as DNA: TGTGCCAGCAGCTTGGCGCTGGAAGTTGCTGATACGCAGTATTTT. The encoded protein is CASSLALEVADTQYF.

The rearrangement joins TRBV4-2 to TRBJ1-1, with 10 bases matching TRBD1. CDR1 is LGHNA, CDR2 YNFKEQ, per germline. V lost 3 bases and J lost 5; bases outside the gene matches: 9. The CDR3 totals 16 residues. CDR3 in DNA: TGTGCCAGCAGCCAGCGTCCGGGACAGGGGTTGACTGAAGCTTTCTTT. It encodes CASSQRPGQGLTEAFF.

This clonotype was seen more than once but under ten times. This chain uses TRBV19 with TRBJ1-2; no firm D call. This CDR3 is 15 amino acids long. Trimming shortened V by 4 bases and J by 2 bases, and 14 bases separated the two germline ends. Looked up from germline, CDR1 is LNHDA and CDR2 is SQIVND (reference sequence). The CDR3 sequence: CASSTWETINYGYTF. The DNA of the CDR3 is TGTGCCAGTAGTACGTGGGAGACTATAAACTATGGCTACACCTTC.

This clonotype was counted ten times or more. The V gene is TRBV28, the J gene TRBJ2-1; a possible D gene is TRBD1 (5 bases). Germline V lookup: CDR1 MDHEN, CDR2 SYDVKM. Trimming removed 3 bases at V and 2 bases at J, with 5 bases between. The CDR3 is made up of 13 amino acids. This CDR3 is CASSLGPYNEQFF. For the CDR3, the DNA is TGTGCCAGCAGTTTGGGGCCCTACAATGAGCAGTTCTTC.

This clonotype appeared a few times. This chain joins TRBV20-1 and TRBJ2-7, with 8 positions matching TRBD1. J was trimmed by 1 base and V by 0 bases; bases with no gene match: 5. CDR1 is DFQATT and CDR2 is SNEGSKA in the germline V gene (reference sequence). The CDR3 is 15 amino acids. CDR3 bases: TGCAGTGCTAGAGATCCGGGACAGGTTTCCTACGAGCAGTACTTC. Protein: CSARDPGQVSYEQYF.

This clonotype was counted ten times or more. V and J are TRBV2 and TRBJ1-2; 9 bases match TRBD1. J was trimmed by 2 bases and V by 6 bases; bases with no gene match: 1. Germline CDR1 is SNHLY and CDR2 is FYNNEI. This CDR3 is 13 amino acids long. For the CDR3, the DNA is TGTGCCAGCAGGGGACAGGGAAACTATGGCTACACCTTC. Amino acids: CASRGQGNYGYTF.

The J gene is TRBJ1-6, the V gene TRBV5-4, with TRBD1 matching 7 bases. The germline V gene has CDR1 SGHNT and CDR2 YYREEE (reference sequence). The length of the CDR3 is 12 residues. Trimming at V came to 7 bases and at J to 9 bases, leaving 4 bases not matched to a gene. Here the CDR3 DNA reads TGTGCCAGCGGACAGGCGGGTTCACCCCTCCACTTT. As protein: CASGQAGSPLHF.

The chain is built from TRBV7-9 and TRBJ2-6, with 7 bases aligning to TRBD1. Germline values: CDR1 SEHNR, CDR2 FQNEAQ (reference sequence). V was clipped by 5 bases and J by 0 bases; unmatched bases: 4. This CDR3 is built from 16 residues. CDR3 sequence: CASSPGQHSGANVLTF. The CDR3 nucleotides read TGTGCCAGCAGCCCGGGACAGCACTCTGGGGCCAACGTCCTGACTTTC. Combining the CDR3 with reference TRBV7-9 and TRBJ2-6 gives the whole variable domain DTGVSQNPRHKITKRGQNVTFRCDPISEHNRLYWYRQTLGQGPEFLTYFQNEAQLEKSRLLSDRFSAERPKGSFSTLEIQRTEQGDSAMYLCASSPGQHSGANVLTFGAGSRLTVL.

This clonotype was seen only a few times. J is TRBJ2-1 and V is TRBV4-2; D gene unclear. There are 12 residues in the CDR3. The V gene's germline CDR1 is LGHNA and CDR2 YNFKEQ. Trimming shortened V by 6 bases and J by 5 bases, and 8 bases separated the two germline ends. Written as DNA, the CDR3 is TGTGCCAGCAGGTGGCAGAACAATGAGCAGTTCTTC. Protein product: CASRWQNNEQFF.

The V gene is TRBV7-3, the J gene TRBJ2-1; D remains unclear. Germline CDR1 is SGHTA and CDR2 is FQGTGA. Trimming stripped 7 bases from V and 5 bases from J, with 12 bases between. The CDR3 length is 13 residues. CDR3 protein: CASKAPNDNEQFF. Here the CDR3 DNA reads TGTGCCAGCAAGGCTCCGAACGACAATGAGCAGTTCTTC.

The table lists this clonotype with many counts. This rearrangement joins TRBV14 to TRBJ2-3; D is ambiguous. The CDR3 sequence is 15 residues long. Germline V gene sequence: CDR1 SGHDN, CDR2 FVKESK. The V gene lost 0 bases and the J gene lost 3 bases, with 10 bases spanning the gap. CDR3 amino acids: CASSQDNERTDTQYF. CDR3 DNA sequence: TGTGCCAGCAGCCAAGATAATGAGAGAACAGATACGCAGTATTTT. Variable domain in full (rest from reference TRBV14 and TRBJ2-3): EAGVTQFPSHSVIEKGQTVTLRCDPISGHDNLYWYRRVMGKEIKFLLHFVKESKQDESGMPNNRFLAERTGGTYSTLKVQPAELEDSGVYFCASSQDNERTDTQYFGPGTRLTVL.

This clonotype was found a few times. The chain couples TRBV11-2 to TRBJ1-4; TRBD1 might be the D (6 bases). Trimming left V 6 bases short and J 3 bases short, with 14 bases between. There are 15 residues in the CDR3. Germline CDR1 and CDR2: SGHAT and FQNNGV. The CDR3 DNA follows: TGTGCCAGCAGTCAGGACAGCCCGGCTAATGAAAAACTGTTTTTT. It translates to CASSQDSPANEKLFF.

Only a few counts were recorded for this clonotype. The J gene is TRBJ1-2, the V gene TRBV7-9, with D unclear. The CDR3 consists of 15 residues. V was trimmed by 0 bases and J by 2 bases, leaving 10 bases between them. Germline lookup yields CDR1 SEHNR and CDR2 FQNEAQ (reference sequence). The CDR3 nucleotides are TGTGCCAGCAGCTTAGCGGTGGGAGGGAACTATGGCTACACCTTC. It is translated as CASSLAVGGNYGYTF.